Each of the 5 T cell receptor beta chains below was sequenced from the same sample in a study of regulatory T cells in long-lasting Graves disease. Time point in this sample: newly diagnosed GD, antithyroid drugs for less than 3 months. The TCR library used RNA extracted from PBMCs. TCR beta libraries were built with iRepertoire HTBI primers and Arm-PCR of CDR3 regions. TCRdb passed the multiplex PCR reads through MiXCR, listing each CDR3 protein once. The table lists roughly 520,000 distinct CDR3 sequences, around 13% of them singletons. The same specimen was also included in a second study, on T cells in Graves' hyperthyroidism and ophthalmopathy.

Source: peripheral blood mononuclear cells (PBMCs), taken at new diagnosis, from a patient treated with antithyroid drugs. The receptors come from a woman in her 30s with Graves disease.

In this sample, this clonotype turned up many times. The chain is built from TRBV10-3 and TRBJ2-7, with 9 bases identical to TRBD1. Germline CDR1 ENHRY, CDR2 SYGVKD. The CDR3 length is 15 residues. Unmatched junction bases numbered 7, after V lost 5 bases and J lost 2 bases. CDR3 DNA: TGTGCCATCAGTATACCGGGACAGGGAGCCTACGAGCAGTACTTC. This sequence encodes CAISIPGQGAYEQYF.

This clonotype was picked up many times. The V gene is TRBV2, the J gene TRBJ2-5; D uncertain. CDR3 length: 12 residues. Deletions cut 6 bases from V and 5 bases from J, with 10 bases between. Germline-derived CDR1 and CDR2 are SNHLY and FYNNEI. The CDR3 bases are TGTGCCAGCAGCAGGTTGGAGGAGACCCAGTACTTC. It translates to CASSRLEETQYF.

The chain employs TRBV6-9 and TRBJ2-1; tentative D call: TRBD1 (6 bases). Trimming took 3 bases from V and 6 from J, leaving 15 bases between them. CDR3 length: 15 amino acids. Germline V gene data show CDR1 as MNHGY and CDR2 as SVAAGI. CDR3 nucleotides: TGTGCCAGCAGTTACGGGACAACACTGATCAATGAGCAGTTCTTC. Residues: CASSYGTTLINEQFF.

Comment on this clonotype: A read error may be the cause here, since a much bigger clone is one base away. The chain has TRBV6-2 or TRBV6-3 and TRBJ2-7, with TRBD2 matching 12 bases. This CDR3 comprises 15 residues. V was pared by 5 bases and J by 2 bases, with 4 bases of the junction left unmatched. Germline assignment: CDR1 MNHEY and CDR2 SVGEGT. CDR3 protein: CASSKRLAGAYEQYF. The CDR3 region has the DNA TGTGCCAGCAGTAAAAGACTAGCGGGAGCCTACGAGCAGTACTTC.

Ten or more counts support this clonotype. This chain connects TRBV6-2 or TRBV6-3 to TRBJ2-5, with D maybe TRBD2 (6 bases). Trimming pared 0 bases from V and 1 base from J, leaving 12 bases between. The CDR3 extends over 16 amino acids. Germline values: CDR1 MNHEY, CDR2 SVGEGT. CDR3 sequence reads: CASSYSIRGSQETQYF. CDR3 nucleotide sequence: TGTGCCAGCAGTTACTCGATTCGGGGGTCCCAAGAGACCCAGTACTTC.